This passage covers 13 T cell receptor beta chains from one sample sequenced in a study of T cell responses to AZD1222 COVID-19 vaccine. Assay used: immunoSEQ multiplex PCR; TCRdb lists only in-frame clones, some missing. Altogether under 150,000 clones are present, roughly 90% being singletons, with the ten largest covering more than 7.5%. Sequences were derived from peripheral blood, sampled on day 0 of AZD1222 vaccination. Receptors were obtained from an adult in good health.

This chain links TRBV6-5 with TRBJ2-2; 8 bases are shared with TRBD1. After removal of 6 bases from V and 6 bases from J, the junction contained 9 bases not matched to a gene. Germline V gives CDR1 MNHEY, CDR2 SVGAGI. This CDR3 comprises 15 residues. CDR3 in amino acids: CASRGQGFVPGELFF. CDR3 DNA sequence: TGTGCCAGCAGAGGACAGGGTTTCGTCCCCGGGGAGCTGTTTTTT.

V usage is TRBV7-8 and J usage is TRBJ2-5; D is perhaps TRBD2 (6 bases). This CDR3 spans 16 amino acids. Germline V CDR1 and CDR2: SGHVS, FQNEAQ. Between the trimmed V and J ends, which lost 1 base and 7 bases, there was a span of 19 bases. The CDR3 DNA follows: TGTGCCAGCAGCTTAGGACCGGGAGCTAGGTCTGGGACCCAGTACTTC. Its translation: CASSLGPGARSGTQYF.

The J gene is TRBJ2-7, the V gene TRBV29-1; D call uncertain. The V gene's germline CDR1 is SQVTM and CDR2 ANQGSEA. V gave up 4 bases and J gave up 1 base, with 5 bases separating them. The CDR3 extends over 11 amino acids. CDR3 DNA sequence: TGCAGCGTTGGATTATCCTACGAGCAGTACTTC. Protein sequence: CSVGLSYEQYF.

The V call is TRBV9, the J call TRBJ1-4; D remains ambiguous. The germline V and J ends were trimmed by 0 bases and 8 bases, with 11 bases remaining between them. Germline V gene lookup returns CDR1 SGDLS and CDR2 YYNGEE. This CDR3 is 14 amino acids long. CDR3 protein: CASSVGVSTEKLFF. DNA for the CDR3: TGTGCCAGCAGCGTAGGGGTCTCTACGGAAAAACTGTTTTTT.

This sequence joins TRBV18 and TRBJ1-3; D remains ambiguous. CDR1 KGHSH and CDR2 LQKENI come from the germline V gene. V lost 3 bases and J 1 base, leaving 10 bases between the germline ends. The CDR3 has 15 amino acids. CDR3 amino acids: CASSPRQQSGNTIYF. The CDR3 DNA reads TGTGCCAGCTCACCTAGGCAGCAATCTGGAAACACCATATATTTT.

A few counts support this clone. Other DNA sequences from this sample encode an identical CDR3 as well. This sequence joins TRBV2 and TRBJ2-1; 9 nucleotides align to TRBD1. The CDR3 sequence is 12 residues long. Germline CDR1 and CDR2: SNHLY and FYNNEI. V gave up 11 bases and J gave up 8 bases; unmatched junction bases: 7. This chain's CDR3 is CASRDRGDEQFF. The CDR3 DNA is TGTGCCTCTCGAGACAGGGGGGATGAGCAGTTCTTC.

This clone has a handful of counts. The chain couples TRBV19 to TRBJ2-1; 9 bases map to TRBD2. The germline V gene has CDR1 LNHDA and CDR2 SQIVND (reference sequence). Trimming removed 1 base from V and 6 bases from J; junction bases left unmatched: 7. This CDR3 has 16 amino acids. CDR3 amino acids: CASSIVAGTSTNEQFF. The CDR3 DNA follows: TGTGCCAGTAGTATAGTTGCCGGGACTAGCACCAATGAGCAGTTCTTC.

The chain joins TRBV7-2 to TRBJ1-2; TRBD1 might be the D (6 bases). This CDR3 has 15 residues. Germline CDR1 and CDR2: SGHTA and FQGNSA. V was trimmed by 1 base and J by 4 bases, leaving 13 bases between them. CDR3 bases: TGTGCCAGCAGCTTAGTCGGTCTGGACAGCTATGGCTACACCTTC. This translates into CASSLVGLDSYGYTF.

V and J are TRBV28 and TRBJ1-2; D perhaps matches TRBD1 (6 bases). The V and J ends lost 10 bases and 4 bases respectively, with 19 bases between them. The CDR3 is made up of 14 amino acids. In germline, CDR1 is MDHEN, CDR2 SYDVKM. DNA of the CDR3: TGTGCCACCCTTCGCCGGGGGGCCTCCTATGGCTACACCTTC. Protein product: CATLRRGASYGYTF.

Here the CDR3 reads CASSPGSSNEQFF. In DNA form, the CDR3 reads TGTGCCAGCTCACCAGGTTCTAGCAATGAGCAGTTCTTC. The chain carries TRBV18 and TRBJ2-1; D gene unclear. Germline V CDR1 and CDR2: KGHSH, LQKENI. Trimming removed 2 bases from V and 6 bases from J, with 8 bases in between. The CDR3 runs 13 residues.

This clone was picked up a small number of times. In DNA, the CDR3 is TGCAGCGGGGACGAGCAGTACTTC. It translates to CSGDEQYF. V usage is TRBV20-1 and J usage is TRBJ2-7, with D possibly matching TRBD2 (5 bases). The CDR3 runs to 8 residues. Per germline, CDR1 DFQATT and CDR2 SNEGSKA (reference sequence).

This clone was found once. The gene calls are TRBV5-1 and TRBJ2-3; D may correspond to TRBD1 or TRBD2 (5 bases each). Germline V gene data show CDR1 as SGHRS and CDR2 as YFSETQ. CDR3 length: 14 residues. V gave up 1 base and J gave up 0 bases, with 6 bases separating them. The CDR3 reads CASSLWGSTDTQYF. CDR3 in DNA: TGCGCCAGCAGCTTGTGGGGGAGCACAGATACGCAGTATTTT.

The CDR3 DNA follows: TGTGCCTGGAGCCTCCAGGGTGTCTACGAGCAGTACTTC. It translates to CAWSLQGVYEQYF. J is TRBJ2-7 and V is TRBV30, with D possibly matching TRBD1 (5 bases). CDR3 length equals 13 residues. The V gene's germline CDR1 is GTSNPN and CDR2 SVGIG (reference sequence). Trimming took 3 bases from V and 3 from J, leaving 12 bases between them. Full variable domain (rest looked up from reference TRBV30 and TRBJ2-7): SQTIHQWPATLVQPVGSPLSLECTVEGTSNPNLYWYRQAAGRGLQLLFYSVGIGQISSEVPQNLSASRPQDRQFILSSKKLLLSDSGFYLCAWSLQGVYEQYFGPGTRLTVT.